This section outlines one TCR beta chain sequence together with its context. Its target antigen remains unknown. Per-base qualities were not stored, and no clone one base away is much larger. This specimen belongs to a study of CD8 T cells in Susac syndrome (dated by TCRdb to about 2019). With respect to the entire study: Repertoire sequencing was used to test whether CD8+ T cell activation and differentiation in Susac syndrome was antigen driven. Clonality of the CD8+ T cell repertoire was compared between about a dozen healthy donors, approximately 14 Susac syndrome patients and roughly 16 multiple sclerosis patients.

High-throughput TCR beta sequencing profiled peripheral blood CD8+ and CD4+ T cells from healthy donors, Susac syndrome patients and multiple sclerosis patients. The multiple sclerosis controls were treatment-naive patients whose relapsing-remitting disease, either stable or active, fulfilled the revised McDonald criteria. Bulk CD8+ and CD4+ T cells were purified by magnetic negative isolation, whereas CD8+ TEMRA cells were enriched by FACS. Blood was collected in EDTA tubes and processed within 24 hours, with PBMCs isolated through density gradient centrifugation. PBMCs intended for TCR sequencing were frozen in liquid nitrogen and were later thawed in a 37 degrees C water bath. The sorted or isolated CD4+, CD8+ and CD8+ TEMRA cells had a purity of 90% or higher. RNA was extracted with the RNeasy kit and roughly 0.5 to 1 ug was reverse transcribed using random hexamers. TCR beta CDR3 regions were amplified with the immunoSEQ multiplex PCR assay covering 54 Vbeta and 13 Jbeta segments. PCR amplification bias was corrected by using a synthetic template baseline for primer optimization and computational correction. For the original study's pipeline: Reads were assigned to V, D and J genes according to IMGT and analyzed in immunoSEQ Analyzer, with only productive sequences retained. Clonality was computed as one minus Shannon entropy normalized by log2 of the number of productive unique sequences. Public and private clones were assessed among the 100 most prevalent clones of each patient and control. Clones were defined as Susac-specific when absent from the healthy and MS cohorts, from 1,000 to 1,100 published viral clones and from other ImmuneACCESS disease sequences. TCRdb trimmed the raw reads at Q25, called clones with MiXCR and kept productive beta chains. Entries are consolidated by CDR3 protein sequence, retaining the most common genes and DNA. TCRdb, rather than the study authors, made the V and J calls. The sample table shows tens of thousands of distinct CDR3 sequences, and 91% are seen once. Clones ranked in the top ten supply about 0.47% of the sample.

General conclusions and limits of the study: The TCR sequencing and HLA analysis was acknowledged to have included a relatively small number of individuals.

V loses 5 bases at its end and J loses 0 bases; junction bases beyond the gene matches: 7. The cysteine opens and the phenylalanine closes a CDR3 of 16 amino acids. The read is trimmed to its CDR3 DNA, 48 bases read in frame from base 1. The germline V gene provides CDR1 SGHTA and CDR2 FQGNSA. The chain is assembled from TRBV7-2 and TRBJ2-5, and 9 junction bases match TRBD2. Sequenced sample: CD8+ T cells from PBMCs. This sequence was found in a human donor with multiple sclerosis. The DNA is TGTGCCAGCAGCCCCGGACTAGCGCGTTACCAAGAGACCCAGTACTTC. The resulting protein is CASSPGLARYQETQYF. When the CDR3 is completed using the reference TRBV7-2 and TRBJ2-5 genes on either side, the full variable domain is GAGVSQSPSNKVTEKGKDVELRCDPISGHTALYWYRQSLGQGLEFLIYFQGNSAPDKSGLPSDRFSAERTGGSVSTLTIQRTQQEDSAVYLCASSPGLARYQETQYFGPGTRLLVL.